What follows are 11 T cell receptor beta chains derived from one specimen sequenced in a study of CD8+ T cells in alopecia areata. In each case, RNA was isolated and then reverse transcribed into cDNA as the sequencing template. Assay: immunoSEQ multiplex PCR; the TCRdb copy retains only in-frame clones and omits some. The table has around 120,000 clones, 50% to 55% seen once; the top ten hold 0.45% to 0.5%. As for treatment: oral pan-JAK inhibitor, 5-10 mg twice daily. The sample was CD4+ T cells sorted from blood, taken at week 4, from a patient treated with tofacitinib. Source of these receptors: a human donor with alopecia areata.

This clone was found once. CDR3 coding DNA: TGCGCCAGCAGCGCGGGACAGGGAGTCAACCAAGCTTTCTTT. Translated, it gives CASSAGQGVNQAFF. The chain recombines TRBV5-1 with TRBJ1-1, with 9 nucleotides matching TRBD1. In germline, CDR1 is SGHRS, CDR2 YFSETQ. The CDR3 is made up of 14 amino acids. V was pared by 4 bases and J by 9 bases, with 10 bases of the junction left unmatched.

This clone was counted between two and nine times. This chain joins TRBV9 and TRBJ2-1; D is uncertain. V was pared by 0 bases and J by 9 bases, with 16 bases between. Germline V gene sequence: CDR1 SGDLS, CDR2 YYNGEE. The CDR3 has 15 amino acids. The CDR3 DNA reads TGTGCCAGCAGCGTAGGGGTGACTGACCTGGGTGAGCAGTTCTTC. Its translation: CASSVGVTDLGEQFF.

V is TRBV19 and J is TRBJ2-7; no firm D call. In germline, CDR1 is LNHDA, CDR2 SQIVND (reference sequence). The germline V and J ends were trimmed by 2 bases and 1 base, with 15 bases remaining between them. CDR3 size: 16 residues. CDR3 sequence reads: CASSIKALADSYEQYF. For the CDR3, the DNA is TGTGCCAGTAGTATAAAGGCTCTCGCCGATTCCTACGAGCAGTACTTC.

The chain carries TRBV18 and TRBJ1-6; tentative D call: TRBD1 (6 bases). Trimming stripped 0 bases from V and 5 bases from J, with 14 bases between. The germline CDR1 and CDR2 sequences are KGHSH and LQKENI. This CDR3 region has 17 residues. The CDR3 DNA sequence: TGTGCCAGCTCACCACCGATCAGGGACACCAATAATTCACCCCTCCACTTT. Translated, it gives CASSPPIRDTNNSPLHF. Full variable domain (outside the CDR3, taken from reference TRBV18 and TRBJ1-6): NAGVMQNPRHLVRRRGQEARLRCSPMKGHSHVYWYRQLPEEGLKFMVYLQKENIIDESGMPKERFSAEFPKEGPSILRIQQVVRGDSAAYFCASSPPIRDTNNSPLHFGNGTRLTVT.

The V call is TRBV2, the J call TRBJ1-2, with a weak D call TRBD1 (6 bases). Trimming left V 11 bases short and J 1 base short, with 14 bases between. The CDR3 runs to 13 residues. Germline loops: CDR1 SNHLY, CDR2 FYNNEI. The DNA of the CDR3 is TGTGCCGGGTTCCGGGACATTAACTATGGCTACACCTTC. This encodes CAGFRDINYGYTF.

The chain links TRBV29-1 to TRBJ2-1, with 11 positions matching TRBD2. With V trimmed by 4 bases and J by 6 bases, 2 bases remained unmatched. Germline assignment: CDR1 SQVTM and CDR2 ANQGSEA. This CDR3 is 13 amino acids long. CDR3 nucleotides: TGCAGCGTTGTTACTAGCGGGAGCAATGAGCAGTTCTTC. Translating it yields CSVVTSGSNEQFF.

The J gene is TRBJ2-5, the V gene TRBV6-6; 7 bases are a match to TRBD1. The CDR3 consists of 14 residues. Unmatched junction bases numbered 8, after V lost 5 bases and J lost 5 bases. CDR1 MNHNY and CDR2 SVGAGI come from the germline V gene (reference sequence). The CDR3 nucleotides read TGTGCCAGCAGTATGGGTGACAGGGAGGAGACCCAGTACTTC. Amino acids: CASSMGDREETQYF.

This clone was seen a handful of times. The chain uses TRBV10-3 and TRBJ2-7; a weak D match, TRBD2 (5 bases). V gave up 1 base and J gave up 7 bases, with 14 bases separating them. CDR3 length: 14 residues. In germline, CDR1 is ENHRY, CDR2 SYGVKD. CDR3 in amino acids: CAISELAKSGEQYF. The CDR3 DNA follows: TGTGCCATCAGTGAGTTAGCCAAGTCGGGGGAGCAGTACTTC.

This chain links TRBV29-1 with TRBJ1-1; 8 nucleotides agree with TRBD1. CDR3 length: 13 residues. Looked up from germline, CDR1 is SQVTM and CDR2 is ANQGSEA. V gave up 4 bases and J gave up 2 bases; unmatched junction bases: 3. CDR3 sequence: CSVGDRTNTEAFF. DNA for the CDR3: TGCAGCGTTGGGGACAGGACCAACACTGAAGCTTTCTTT.

This chain uses TRBV29-1 with TRBJ1-1, with D perhaps matching TRBD1 (5 bases). The CDR3 loop spans 15 amino acids. Per the germline V gene, CDR1 is SQVTM and CDR2 is ANQGSEA. The CDR3 DNA reads as TGCCTTACGATGACAGAAATGACCATGAACACTGAAGCTTTCTTT. The encoded protein is CLTMTEMTMNTEAFF.

This clone was detected only a few times. The chain couples TRBV5-1 to TRBJ2-3, with 10 positions matching TRBD2. Germline V CDR1 and CDR2: SGHRS, YFSETQ. The CDR3 has 16 residues. With V trimmed by 2 bases and J by 3 bases, 6 bases remained unmatched. The CDR3 is CASSFPSGRLTDTQYF. The DNA for the CDR3 is TGCGCCAGCAGCTTTCCTAGCGGGAGATTGACAGATACGCAGTATTTT.